The entry below describes one TCR beta chain. These data originate in a study of T cell responses to AZD1222 COVID-19 vaccine. CDR1 and CDR2 (germline): MNHNS, SASEGT. V was clipped by 3 bases and J by 4 bases; unmatched bases: 4. This CDR3 contains 15 residues. Libraries were prepared by immunoSEQ multiplex PCR; TCRdb keeps only in-frame clonotypes and omits some of them. The table lists 130,000 or so clones, around 94% of them singletons. The specimen comprised peripheral blood, sampled on day 0 of AZD1222 vaccination. The TCR comes from an adult in good health. This chain uses TRBV6-1 with TRBJ2-1, with 9 nucleotides matching TRBD2. Here the CDR3 reads CASSDHSGRYNEQFF. CDR3 sequence (DNA): TGTGCCAGCAGTGACCACAGCGGGAGGTACAATGAGCAGTTCTTC.